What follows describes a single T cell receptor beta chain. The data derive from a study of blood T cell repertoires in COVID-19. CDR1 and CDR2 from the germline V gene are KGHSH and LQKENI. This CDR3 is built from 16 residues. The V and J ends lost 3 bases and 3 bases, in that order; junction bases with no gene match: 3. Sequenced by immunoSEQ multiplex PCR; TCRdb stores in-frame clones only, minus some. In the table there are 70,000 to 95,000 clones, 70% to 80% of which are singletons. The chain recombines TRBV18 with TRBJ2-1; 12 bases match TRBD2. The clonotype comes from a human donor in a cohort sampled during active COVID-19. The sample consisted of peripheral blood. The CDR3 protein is CASSPQTSGGYNEQFF. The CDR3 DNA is TGTGCCAGCTCACCTCAGACTAGCGGGGGCTACAATGAGCAGTTCTTC.